This TCR beta chain was identified during a study of OX40 agonist ivuxolimab in advanced cancers. Germline V gene lookup returns CDR1 MDHEN and CDR2 SYDVKM. Trimming removed 2 bases at V and 5 bases at J, with 16 bases between. The CDR3 has 16 amino acids. Assay: immunoSEQ multiplex PCR; the TCRdb copy retains only in-frame clones and omits some. The repertoire consists of about 46,000 clones, with 82% occurring once and the leading ten covering less than 2%. The origin of this receptor is an adult with an advanced solid tumor such as melanoma, head and neck, liver or kidney cancer. This chain connects TRBV28 to TRBJ1-5; D unresolved. This specimen was CD4+ or CD8+ T cells sorted from blood, taken in a trial of the OX40 agonist ivuxolimab. The CDR3 DNA follows: TGTGCCAGCAGTTTACTGGATAAGGCAGCCTATCAGCCCCAGCATTTT. Amino acids: CASSLLDKAAYQPQHF. The complete variable domain, with remaining parts taken from reference TRBV28 and TRBJ1-5, reads DVKVTQSSRYLVKRTGEKVFLECVQDMDHENMFWYRQDPGLGLRLIYFSYDVKMKEKGDIPEGYSVSREKKERFSLILESASTNQTSMYLCASSLLDKAAYQPQHFGDGTRLSIL.